This T cell receptor beta chain came from a study of shared clonotypes between healthy human individuals. Sequencing used immunoSEQ multiplex PCR; TCRdb keeps in-frame clones, though not all of them. The sample carries about 1.5 million clones, about 98% recorded once. The CDR3 consists of 14 residues. The germline V and J ends were trimmed by 5 bases and 4 bases, with 14 bases remaining between them. Germline V gene data show CDR1 as SGHTA and CDR2 as FQGNSA. This TCR was sampled from a young man in good health. Sequenced sample: naive CD4+ T cells sorted from blood. Subset defined: CD45RA+ positively selected. This chain links TRBV7-2 with TRBJ1-2; perhaps TRBD1 as D (6 bases). The CDR3 sequence: CASSPTGSLYGYTF. The CDR3 nucleotides are TGTGCCAGCAGCCCTACAGGGTCCCTCTATGGCTACACCTTC.